The 8 T cell receptor beta chains below come from one sample, sequenced in a study of CD8+CD57+ T cells in acquired aplastic anemia. Using genomic DNA as the template, TCR beta VDJ and CDR3 profiling was carried out. From the reads, TCRdb called clonotypes with MiXCR, one entry per CDR3 protein. The sample yields about half a million distinct CDR3 sequences, more than 25% seen once. Patients who underwent sequencing had shown CD8+CD57+ cell expansion by flow cytometry. Sequenced input: sorted CD4+, CD8+, or CD8+CD57+ T cells (not recorded which) from PBMCs. The receptors originated from a human donor with aplastic anemia.

At least ten counts were recorded for this clonotype. The V call is TRBV7-6, the J call TRBJ2-3, with TRBD2 matching 7 bases. V shed 11 bases, J shed 1 base, and the junction held 3 bases outside the gene matches. CDR3 length equals 12 residues. From germline, CDR1 is SGHVS and CDR2 FNYEAQ. The CDR3 reads CACTSGTDTQYF. CDR3 nucleotide sequence: TGTGCCTGCACTAGCGGCACAGATACGCAGTATTTT.

The V gene is TRBV7-2, the J gene TRBJ2-2, with D tentatively TRBD1 (5 bases). Trimming removed 1 base from V and 7 bases from J, with 10 bases in between. The length of the CDR3 is 14 residues. Germline values: CDR1 SGHTA, CDR2 FQGNSA. The CDR3 region has the DNA TGTGCCAGCAGCTTAGTGGGGCTTGGCGGGGAGCTGTTTTTT. This sequence encodes CASSLVGLGGELFF.

This clonotype was seen at least ten times. The CDR3 sequence: CASSIGDPITYEQYF. The CDR3 nucleotides read TGTGCCAGTAGTATCGGGGACCCAATTACCTACGAGCAGTACTTC. The rearrangement uses TRBV19 and TRBJ2-7, with D tentatively TRBD1 or TRBD2 (5 bases each). V was pared by 3 bases and J by 2 bases, with 14 bases between. The germline CDR1 and CDR2 sequences are LNHDA and SQIVND (reference sequence). The CDR3 is 15 amino acids.

Of note for this clonotype: The junction and the germline gene differ at one end; a read error may be behind it. This sequence joins TRBV2 and TRBJ2-3, with 10 bases matching TRBD2. CDR1 SNHLY and CDR2 FYNNEI come from the germline V gene. The CDR3 covers 15 residues. The CDR3, as DNA: TGTGCCGGCAGCCCCACTAGCGGGGCAACAGATACGCAGTATTTT. This encodes CAGSPTSGATDTQYF.

This clonotype was seen ten or more times. This chain joins TRBV14 and TRBJ2-7; D is ambiguous. This CDR3 contains 13 residues. Germline CDR1 reads SGHDN; CDR2 reads FVKESK. V gave up 0 bases and J gave up 3 bases, with 6 bases separating them. The CDR3 nucleotides read TGTGCCAGCAGCCAAGACCTGGGCTACGAGCAGTACTTC. This translates into CASSQDLGYEQYF.

This clonotype was recorded many times. The V gene is TRBV19, the J gene TRBJ1-2, with 9 bases aligning to TRBD1. Germline trimming cut 3 bases from V and 3 bases from J; bases unmatched to any gene: 2. CDR3 length: 14 amino acids. Germline V gives CDR1 LNHDA, CDR2 SQIVND (reference sequence). The CDR3 is CASSITGGDYGYTF. CDR3 DNA sequence: TGTGCCAGTAGTATCACAGGGGGCGACTATGGCTACACCTTC.

On this clonotype: Since a much larger clone is just one base distant, this may be a read error. The chain recombines TRBV15 with TRBJ2-3; 10 positions agree with TRBD1. The CDR3 length is 16 residues. Germline V gene lookup returns CDR1 LNHNV and CDR2 YYDKDF (reference sequence). The CDR3 region has the DNA TGTGCCATCAGCAGAGGACAGGGGGGTATAGCAGATACGCAGTATTTT. Translation: CAISRGQGGIADTQYF.

The chain carries TRBV15 and TRBJ1-4, with D unresolved. The V gene's germline CDR1 is LNHNV and CDR2 YYDKDF (reference sequence). The V end lost 0 bases, the J end lost 6 bases, and 5 bases lay between the germline ends. This CDR3 is 13 amino acids long. The CDR3 DNA reads as TGTGCCACCAGCAGAGACGAAGATGAAAAACTGTTTTTT. This translates into CATSRDEDEKLFF.